Below are 30 T cell receptor beta chains sequenced from a single sample in a study of PD-1 blockade in classical Hodgkin lymphoma. Every patient was affected by relapse after autologous stem cell transplantation, while exposure to brentuximab vedotin was not uniform. Here immunoSEQ multiplex PCR was the method, and the copy in TCRdb shows in-frame clones only, minus some. The sample comprises approximately 12,000 clones, roughly 89% of which are singletons, and 25% to 30% rests with the top ten. The sample consisted of peripheral blood mononuclear cells (PBMCs), taken at baseline. All receptors come from a human donor with classical Hodgkin lymphoma.

V and J are TRBV5-1 and TRBJ2-1; D perhaps matches TRBD2 (6 bases). Germline CDR1 is SGHRS and CDR2 is YFSETQ. The CDR3 runs 17 residues. Trimming removed 4 bases from V and 1 base from J, with 18 bases in between. The DNA of the CDR3 is TGCGCCAGCAGCCCCCCGGGACTTTCATTATCCTACAATGAGCAGTTCTTC. As protein: CASSPPGLSLSYNEQFF. Variable domain in full (rest from reference TRBV5-1 and TRBJ2-1): KAGVTQTPRYLIKTRGQQVTLSCSPISGHRSVSWYQQTPGQGLQFLFEYFSETQRNKGNFPGRFSGRQFSNSRSEMNVSTLELGDSALYLCASSPPGLSLSYNEQFFGPGTRLTVL.

The chain combines TRBV5-1 with TRBJ1-1, with D possibly being TRBD1 (5 bases). The CDR3 has 13 residues. Germline lookup yields CDR1 SGHRS and CDR2 YFSETQ. Trimming shortened V by 3 bases and J by 3 bases, and 9 bases separated the two germline ends. Here the CDR3 reads CASSWTGDTEAFF. CDR3 sequence (DNA): TGCGCCAGCAGCTGGACGGGGGACACTGAAGCTTTCTTT.

The V gene is TRBV28, the J gene TRBJ2-1; 7 nucleotides line up with TRBD2. V trimming: 4 bases; J trimming: 4 bases; junction bases outside the gene matches: 10. The germline CDR1 and CDR2 sequences are MDHEN and SYDVKM. This CDR3 contains 16 residues. DNA of the CDR3: TGTGCCAGCAGTTCCGCAAGCGGGATTAATTACAATGAGCAGTTCTTC. Translating it yields CASSSASGINYNEQFF.

This clone was detected only once. The rearrangement links TRBV9 to TRBJ1-1; D is unresolved. This CDR3 has 13 amino acids. Germline-derived CDR1 and CDR2 are SGDLS and YYNGEE. V lost 0 bases to trimming and J lost 8 bases, with 11 bases between them. This CDR3 is CASSVAKTDEAFF. CDR3 nucleotide sequence: TGTGCCAGCAGCGTAGCGAAGACTGACGAAGCTTTCTTT.

CDR3 sequence reads: CASSFERQPVADTQYF. CDR3 DNA: TGTGCCAGCAGCTTCGAACGACAGCCTGTTGCAGATACGCAGTATTTT. This chain uses TRBV7-9 with TRBJ2-3; TRBD1 might be the D (5 bases). This CDR3 has 16 residues. Germline lookup yields CDR1 SEHNR and CDR2 FQNEAQ (reference sequence). Trimming cost V 3 bases and J 4 bases, with 17 bases left between them.

The chain couples TRBV28 to TRBJ1-5, with D possibly TRBD1 on 6 matching bases. The CDR3 has 17 residues. V lost 8 bases and J 0 bases, leaving 20 bases between the germline ends. From germline, CDR1 is MDHEN and CDR2 SYDVKM. The CDR3 DNA follows: TGTGCCAGCGTCGTAGGGGACACACCTTATAGCAATCAGCCCCAGCATTTT. Amino acid sequence: CASVVGDTPYSNQPQHF. Looking up the rest from reference TRBV28 and TRBJ1-5 gives the full variable domain: DVKVTQSSRYLVKRTGEKVFLECVQDMDHENMFWYRQDPGLGLRLIYFSYDVKMKEKGDIPEGYSVSREKKERFSLILESASTNQTSMYLCASVVGDTPYSNQPQHFGDGTRLSIL.

J is TRBJ2-2 and V is TRBV11-2; no definite D call. Trimming cost V 1 base and J 0 bases, with 12 bases left between them. CDR1 SGHAT and CDR2 FQNNGV come from the germline V gene. CDR3 length equals 17 residues. The CDR3 coding sequence is TGTGCCAGCAGCTTAGCGTCTGGCCGAACGAACACCGGGGAGCTGTTTTTT. Amino acid sequence: CASSLASGRTNTGELFF.

The chain couples TRBV11-3 to TRBJ2-7; D unclear. CDR1 SGHNT and CDR2 YENEEA come from the germline V gene. This CDR3 spans 13 amino acids. The germline V and J ends were trimmed by 1 base and 7 bases, with 11 bases remaining between them. The CDR3 loop is CASSLAPSGEQYV. DNA for the CDR3: TGTGCCAGCAGCTTAGCCCCCTCTGGTGAGCAGTACGTC.

The chain combines TRBV2 with TRBJ1-4, with D hard to call. With 7 bases removed from V and 7 bases from J, the gap between germline ends came to 13 bases. The CDR3 covers 13 residues. The germline V gene encodes CDR1 SNHLY and CDR2 FYNNEI. CDR3 residues: CASISEAGEKLFF. In nucleotides, the CDR3 is TGTGCCAGCATATCGGAAGCGGGTGAAAAACTGTTTTTT.

This sequence joins TRBV15 and TRBJ2-2; 7 bases fit TRBD2. The V and J ends lost 0 bases and 6 bases, in that order; junction bases with no gene match: 4. The CDR3 has 15 amino acids. CDR1 and CDR2 (germline): LNHNV, YYDKDF (reference sequence). CDR3 sequence reads: CATSRDRTRAGELFF. The CDR3 DNA sequence: TGTGCCACCAGCAGAGACAGGACTAGGGCCGGGGAGCTGTTTTTT.

This chain joins TRBV5-4 and TRBJ2-1, with 8 bases that match TRBD2. CDR1 and CDR2 (germline): SGHNT, YYREEE (reference sequence). The CDR3 totals 15 residues. The V segment lost 3 bases and the J segment 5 bases; nucleotides outside the gene matches: 7. The DNA of the CDR3 is TGTGCCAGCAGCTCCGGGGGGGCTTCCGACAATGAGCAGTTCTTC. This gives the protein CASSSGGASDNEQFF. The whole variable domain, remainder taken from reference TRBV5-4 and TRBJ2-1, is ETGVTQSPTHLIKTRGQQVTLRCSSQSGHNTVSWYQQALGQGPQFIFQYYREEENGRGNFPPRFSGLQFPNYSSELNVNALELDDSALYLCASSSGGASDNEQFFGPGTRLTVL.

The chain uses TRBV7-6 and TRBJ1-1, with D perhaps TRBD1 (5 bases). The CDR3 consists of 15 residues. Trimming removed 1 base from V and 2 bases from J, with 11 bases in between. Germline V gene sequence: CDR1 SGHVS, CDR2 FNYEAQ. The CDR3 sequence: CASSLEMGDNTEAFF. The CDR3 DNA sequence: TGTGCCAGCAGCTTAGAGATGGGGGACAACACTGAAGCTTTCTTT.

This chain links TRBV2 with TRBJ2-5; 11 bases line up with TRBD2. In germline, CDR1 is SNHLY, CDR2 FYNNEI. The CDR3 totals 13 residues. Losses at the gene ends were 6 bases for V and 5 bases for J; bases not matched to a gene: 2. The CDR3: CASRLAGVETQYF. CDR3 coding DNA: TGTGCCAGCAGACTAGCGGGGGTGGAGACCCAGTACTTC.

The chain carries TRBV10-3 and TRBJ2-7; 13 bases match TRBD2. V gave up 11 bases and J gave up 1 base; unmatched junction bases: 8. Per the germline V gene, CDR1 is ENHRY and CDR2 is SYGVKD. The CDR3 spans 15 residues. The chain's CDR3 is CASGLAGVLSYEQYF. The CDR3 DNA reads TGTGCCTCCGGACTAGCGGGAGTTTTATCCTACGAGCAGTACTTC.

This clone has more than one count but fewer than ten. The rearrangement links TRBV6-4 to TRBJ2-2; no firm D call. Germline CDR1 is MRHNA and CDR2 is SNTAGT. Deletions cut 2 bases from V and 3 bases from J, with 4 bases between. The CDR3 has 13 residues. CDR3 amino acids: CASSDRDTGELFF. The CDR3 DNA sequence: TGTGCCAGCAGTGACAGGGACACCGGGGAGCTGTTTTTT.

The chain links TRBV27 to TRBJ2-1, with 8 bases aligning to TRBD1. Trimming at V came to 3 bases and at J to 11 bases, leaving 12 bases not matched to a gene. The CDR3 consists of 15 residues. The germline gives CDR1 MNHEY, CDR2 SMNVEV (reference sequence). The CDR3 DNA reads as TGTGCCAGCAGTTTCTTTGACAGGGGCGCTAGCCAGCAGTTCTTC. Protein sequence: CASSFFDRGASQQFF.

The chain couples TRBV11-3 to TRBJ1-2, with 9 positions matching TRBD1. Germline CDR1 SGHNT, CDR2 YENEEA. J was trimmed by 2 bases and V by 6 bases; bases with no gene match: 7. The CDR3 covers 15 residues. The CDR3 DNA sequence: TGTGCCAGCAGTGGTCCGGGACAGGGAAACTATGGCTACACCTTC. This encodes CASSGPGQGNYGYTF.

The chain combines TRBV4-1 with TRBJ2-2, with 13 positions matching TRBD2. The V segment lost 4 bases and the J segment 4 bases; nucleotides outside the gene matches: 6. The CDR3 consists of 17 residues. Germline values: CDR1 MGHRA, CDR2 YSYEKL. CDR3 nucleotide sequence: TGCGCCAGCAGCCTACTAGCGGGGGGGCCGGGCACCGGGGAGCTGTTTTTT. As protein: CASSLLAGGPGTGELFF.

This chain links TRBV18 with TRBJ1-4, with 7 bases aligning to TRBD1. In germline, CDR1 is KGHSH, CDR2 LQKENI. The CDR3 runs 15 residues. Trimming removed 3 bases from V and 10 bases from J; junction bases left unmatched: 11. The CDR3 nucleotides read TGTGCCAGCTCACCCTGGACAGGTCCCCAGGGAAAACTGTTTTTT. Protein sequence: CASSPWTGPQGKLFF.

V usage is TRBV11-2 and J usage is TRBJ1-2; maybe TRBD1 (6 bases). This CDR3 region has 15 residues. Trimming took 1 base from V and 8 from J, leaving 17 bases between them. The germline CDR1 and CDR2 sequences are SGHAT and FQNNGV. The CDR3 here is CASSLAGGGPNGYTF. The CDR3 DNA reads TGTGCCAGCAGCTTAGCTGGCGGGGGGCCCAACGGCTACACCTTC.

This clone was counted only a few times. The V call is TRBV29-1, the J call TRBJ1-2, with 8 nucleotides matching TRBD1. V shed 1 base, J shed 2 bases, and the junction held 15 bases outside the gene matches. The germline gives CDR1 SQVTM, CDR2 ANQGSEA. This CDR3 region has 18 residues. The CDR3 nucleotides are TGCAGCGTTGAAGGACAGGGGCCGAATCGAATGGGGAACTATGGCTACACCTTC. Its translation is CSVEGQGPNRMGNYGYTF.

This chain connects TRBV4-3 to TRBJ2-1, with D perhaps TRBD2 (6 bases). The CDR3 is 17 amino acids. V lost 0 bases and J lost 0, with 12 bases in between. Looked up from germline, CDR1 is LGHNA and CDR2 is YSLEER. CDR3 residues: CASSQDRAGSSYNEQFF. Written as DNA, the CDR3 is TGCGCCAGCAGCCAAGATAGGGCGGGGAGCTCCTACAATGAGCAGTTCTTC.

The rearrangement links TRBV21-1 to TRBJ2-2; TRBD1 is taken as the D call from the table, unchecked against the DNA. TRBV21-1 is shown as a pseudogene. This CDR3 spans 16 amino acids. DNA of the CDR3: TGTGCCAGCAGCAAAGAAGGGACAGGGGACACCGGGGAGCTGTTTTTT. This sequence encodes CASSKEGTGDTGELFF.

J is TRBJ2-1 and V is TRBV10-3, with 8 positions matching TRBD1. CDR3 size: 15 residues. V shed 10 bases, J shed 7 bases, and the junction held 15 bases outside the gene matches. The germline gives CDR1 ENHRY, CDR2 SYGVKD. CDR3 DNA: TGTGCCACAACCCACGGCGGGACAGGTATGAATGAGCAGTTCTTC. Protein product: CATTHGGTGMNEQFF.

V gene TRBV10-3 combines with J gene TRBJ2-1; D possibly matches TRBD1 or TRBD2 (7 bases each). CDR1 and CDR2 from the germline V gene are ENHRY and SYGVKD. V gave up 0 bases and J gave up 10 bases, with 13 bases separating them. The CDR3 loop spans 14 amino acids. CDR3 sequence reads: CAISESGGGREQFF. CDR3 coding DNA: TGTGCCATCAGTGAGTCGGGAGGGGGCCGGGAGCAGTTCTTC.

This clone was recorded once. The chain has TRBV7-9 and TRBJ2-5; the D is unclear. The CDR3 has 14 amino acids. Trimming shortened V by 1 base and J by 5 bases, and 11 bases separated the two germline ends. The germline gives CDR1 SEHNR, CDR2 FQNEAQ (reference sequence). The CDR3 here is CASSLGISFETQYF. CDR3 DNA sequence: TGTGCCAGCAGCTTAGGGATTAGCTTTGAGACCCAGTACTTC.

V usage is TRBV28 and J usage is TRBJ2-7; 12 positions match TRBD2. The CDR3 contains 15 residues. V was clipped by 10 bases and J by 1 base; unmatched bases: 8. Germline CDR1 and CDR2: MDHEN and SYDVKM. The chain's CDR3 is CATLGLAGPSYEQYF. CDR3 DNA sequence: TGTGCCACCCTGGGACTAGCGGGTCCTTCCTACGAGCAGTACTTC.

The rearrangement links TRBV13 to TRBJ1-5; D might be TRBD1 (6 bases). CDR1 and CDR2 from the germline V gene are PRHDT and FYEKMQ (reference sequence). The CDR3 is 14 residues long. Trimming left V 0 bases short and J 7 bases short, with 10 bases between. The CDR3 bases are TGTGCCAGCAGCTTAGGACAGGGAAGACAGCCCCAGCATTTT. Translated, it gives CASSLGQGRQPQHF.

The V gene is TRBV9, the J gene TRBJ2-7; D tentatively reads TRBD1 or TRBD2 (5 bases each). The V and J ends lost 0 bases and 2 bases respectively, with 12 bases between them. The CDR3 covers 15 residues. The germline V gene encodes CDR1 SGDLS and CDR2 YYNGEE. CDR3 sequence reads: CASSVGWGKTYEQYF. The CDR3 DNA is TGTGCCAGCAGCGTAGGGTGGGGGAAAACCTACGAGCAGTACTTC.

In this sample, this clone turned up a few times. The rearrangement links TRBV5-5 to TRBJ2-3; TRBD2 matches at 8 bases. The CDR3 sequence is 16 residues long. The trim removed 3 bases at V and 4 bases at J, leaving 10 bases unmatched. The germline CDR1 and CDR2 sequences are SGHKS and YYEKEE (reference sequence). The CDR3: CASSWGRTSSADTQYF. CDR3 sequence (DNA): TGTGCCAGCAGCTGGGGACGGACTAGCAGTGCAGATACGCAGTATTTT.